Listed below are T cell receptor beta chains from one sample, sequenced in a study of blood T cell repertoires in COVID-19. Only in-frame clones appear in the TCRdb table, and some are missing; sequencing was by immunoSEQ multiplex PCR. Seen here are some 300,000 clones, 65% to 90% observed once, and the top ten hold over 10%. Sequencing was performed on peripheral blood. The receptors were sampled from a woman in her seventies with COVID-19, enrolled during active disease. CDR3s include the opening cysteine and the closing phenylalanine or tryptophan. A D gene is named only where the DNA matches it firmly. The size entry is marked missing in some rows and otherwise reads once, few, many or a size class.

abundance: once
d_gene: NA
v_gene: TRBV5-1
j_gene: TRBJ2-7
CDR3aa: CASSSTGFYEQYF
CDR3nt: TGCGCCAGCAGCTCGACAGGTTTCTACGAGCAGTACTTC

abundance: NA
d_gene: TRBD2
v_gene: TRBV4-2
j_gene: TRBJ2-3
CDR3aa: CASSQRTSGGLSTDTQYF
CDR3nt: TGTGCCAGCAGCCAGAGGACTAGCGGGGGCCTTAGCACAGATACGCAGTATTTT

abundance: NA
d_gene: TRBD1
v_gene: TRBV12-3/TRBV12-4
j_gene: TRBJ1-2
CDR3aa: CASSPGTGLGYTF
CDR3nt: TGTGCCAGCAGCCCAGGGACAGGGTTAGGCTACACCTTC

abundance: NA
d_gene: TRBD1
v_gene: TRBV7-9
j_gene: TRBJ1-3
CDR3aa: CASSTDRGSGNTIYF
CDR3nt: TGTGCCAGCAGCACGGACAGGGGCTCTGGAAACACCATATATTTT

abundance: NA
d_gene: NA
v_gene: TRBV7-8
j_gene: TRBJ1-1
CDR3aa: CASSLVPGGKPNTEAFF
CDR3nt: TGTGCCAGCAGCTTAGTTCCGGGGGGGAAACCGAACACTGAAGCTTTCTTT

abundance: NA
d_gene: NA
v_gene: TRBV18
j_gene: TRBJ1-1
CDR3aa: CASSPEGRTNTEAFF
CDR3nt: TGTGCCAGCTCACCTGAGGGCAGGACGAACACTGAAGCTTTCTTT

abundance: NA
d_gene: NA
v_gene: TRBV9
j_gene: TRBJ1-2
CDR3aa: CASSVNSQGSPYGYTF
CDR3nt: TGTGCCAGCAGTGTTAACTCACAGGGAAGCCCCTATGGCTACACCTTC

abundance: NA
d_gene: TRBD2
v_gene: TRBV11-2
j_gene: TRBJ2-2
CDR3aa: CASSLVAGGGELFF
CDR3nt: TGTGCCAGCAGCTTAGTAGCGGGAGGCGGGGAGCTGTTTTTT

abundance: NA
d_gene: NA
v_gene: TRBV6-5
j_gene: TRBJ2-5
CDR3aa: CASSSAGYQETQYF
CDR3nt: TGTGCCAGCAGCAGCGCGGGGTACCAAGAGACCCAGTACTTC

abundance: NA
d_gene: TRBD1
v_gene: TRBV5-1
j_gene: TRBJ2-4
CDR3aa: CASSLGDSGLQNIQYF
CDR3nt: TGCGCCAGCAGCTTAGGGGACAGCGGCCTACAAAACATTCAGTACTTC

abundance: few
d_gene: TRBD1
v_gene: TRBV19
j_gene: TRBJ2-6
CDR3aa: CASSPGQGAISGANVLTF
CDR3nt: TGTGCCAGTAGTCCCGGACAGGGGGCCATCTCTGGGGCCAACGTCCTGACTTTC

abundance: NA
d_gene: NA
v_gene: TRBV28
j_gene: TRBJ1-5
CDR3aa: CASSLRGGEWFQPQHF
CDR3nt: TGTGCCAGCAGTTTACGGGGAGGGGAGTGGTTTCAGCCCCAGCATTTT

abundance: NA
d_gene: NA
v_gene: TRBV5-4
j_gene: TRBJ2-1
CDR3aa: CASSPMGSSYNEQFF
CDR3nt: TGTGCCAGCAGCCCGATGGGGAGTTCCTACAATGAGCAGTTCTTC

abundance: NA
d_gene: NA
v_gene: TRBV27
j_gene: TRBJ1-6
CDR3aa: CASSKQESRNSPLHF
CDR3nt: TGTGCCAGCAGTAAACAGGAATCTCGCAATTCACCCCTCCACTTT

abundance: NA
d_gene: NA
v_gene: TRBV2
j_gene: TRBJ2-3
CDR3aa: CAGGLVTDTQYF
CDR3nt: TGTGCCGGGGGACTTGTCACAGATACGCAGTATTTT

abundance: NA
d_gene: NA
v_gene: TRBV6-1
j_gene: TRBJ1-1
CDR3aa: CASSEARQGRTFF
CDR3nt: TGTGCCAGCAGTGAAGCTCGGCAGGGCAGAACTTTCTTT

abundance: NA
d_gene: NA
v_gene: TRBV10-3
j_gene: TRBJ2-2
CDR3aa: CAISESSGQNTGELFF
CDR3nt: TGTGCCATCAGTGAGTCGTCCGGACAGAACACCGGGGAGCTGTTTTTT

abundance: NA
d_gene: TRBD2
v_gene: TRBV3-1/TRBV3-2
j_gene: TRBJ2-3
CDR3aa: CASSPGLVPDTQYF
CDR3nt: TGTGCCAGCAGCCCGGGACTAGTCCCAGATACGCAGTATTTT

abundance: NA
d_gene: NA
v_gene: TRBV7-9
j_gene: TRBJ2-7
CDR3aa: CASSMQDSSYEQYF
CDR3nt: TGTGCCAGCAGCATGCAGGACAGCTCCTACGAGCAGTACTTC

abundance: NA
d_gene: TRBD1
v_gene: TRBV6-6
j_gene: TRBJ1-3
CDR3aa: CASSYLQGLGGNTIYF
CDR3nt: TGTGCCAGCAGTTACCTACAGGGGTTGGGGGGAAACACCATATATTTT

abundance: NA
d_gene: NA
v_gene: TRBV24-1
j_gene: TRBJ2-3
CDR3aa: CATSDPRTASYRDTQYF
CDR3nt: TGTGCCACCAGTGATCCCCGGACAGCCAGCTACAGAGATACGCAGTATTTT

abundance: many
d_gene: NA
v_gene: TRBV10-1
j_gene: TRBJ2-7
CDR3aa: CASWLAIEQYF
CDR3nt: TGCGCCAGCTGGCTAGCGATCGAGCAGTACTTC

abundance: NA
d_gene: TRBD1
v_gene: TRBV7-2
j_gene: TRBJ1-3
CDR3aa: CASSLARQGASGNTIYF
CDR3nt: TGTGCCAGCAGCTTAGCGCGACAGGGGGCCTCTGGAAACACCATATATTTT

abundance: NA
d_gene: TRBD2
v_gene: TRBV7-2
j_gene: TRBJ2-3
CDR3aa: CASSSAGGGQDTQYF
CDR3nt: TGTGCCAGCAGCTCAGCCGGCGGGGGGCAAGATACGCAGTATTTT

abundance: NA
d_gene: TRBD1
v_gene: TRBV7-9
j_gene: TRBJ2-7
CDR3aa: CASSRGQSSYEQYF
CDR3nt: TGTGCCAGCAGCCGGGGACAGAGCTCCTACGAGCAGTACTTC

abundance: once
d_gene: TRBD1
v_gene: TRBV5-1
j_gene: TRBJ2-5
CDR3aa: CASSRTGEETQYF
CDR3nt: TGCGCCAGCAGCAGGACAGGGGAGGAGACCCAGTACTTC

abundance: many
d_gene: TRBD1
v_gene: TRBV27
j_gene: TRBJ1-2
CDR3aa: CASSPRDRGGYGYTF
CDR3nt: TGTGCCAGCAGTCCCCGGGACAGGGGGGGCTATGGCTACACCTTC

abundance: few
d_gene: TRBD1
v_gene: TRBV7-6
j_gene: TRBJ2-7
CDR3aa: CASSLAPGQGSYEQYF
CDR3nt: TGTGCCAGCAGCTTAGCCCCGGGACAGGGTTCCTACGAGCAGTACTTC

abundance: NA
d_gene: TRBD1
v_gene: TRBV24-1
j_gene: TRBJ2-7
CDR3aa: CATSDPGTGGHEQYF
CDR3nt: TGTGCCACCAGTGATCCCGGGACAGGGGGTCACGAGCAGTACTTC

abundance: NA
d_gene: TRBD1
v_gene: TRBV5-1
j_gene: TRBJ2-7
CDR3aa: CASRGGQGTYEQYF
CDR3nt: TGCGCCAGCAGGGGGGGACAGGGCACCTACGAGCAGTACTTC

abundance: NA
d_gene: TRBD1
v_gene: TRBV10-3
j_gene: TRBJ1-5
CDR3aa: CATRTGEGNQPQHF
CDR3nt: TGTGCCACCAGGACAGGGGAGGGCAATCAGCCCCAGCATTTT

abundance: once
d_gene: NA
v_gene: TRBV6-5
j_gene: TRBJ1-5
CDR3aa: CASSRGSNQPQHF
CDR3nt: TGTGCCTCATCCAGGGGTAGCAATCAGCCCCAGCATTTT

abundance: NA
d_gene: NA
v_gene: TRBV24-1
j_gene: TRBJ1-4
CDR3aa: CATSDSTRLPEKLFF
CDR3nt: TGTGCCACCAGTGATTCGACGAGGCTCCCTGAAAAACTGTTTTTT

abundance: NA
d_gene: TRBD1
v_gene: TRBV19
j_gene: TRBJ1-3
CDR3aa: CASSIGGQTSGNTIYF
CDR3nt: TGTGCCAGTAGTATAGGGGGACAGACCTCTGGAAACACCATATATTTT

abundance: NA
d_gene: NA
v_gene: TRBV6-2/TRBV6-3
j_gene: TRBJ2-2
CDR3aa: CASSPRERTNTGELFF
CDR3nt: TGTGCCAGCAGCCCTAGGGAGAGAACGAACACCGGGGAGCTGTTTTTT

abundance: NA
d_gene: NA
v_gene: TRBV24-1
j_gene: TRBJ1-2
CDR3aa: CATSDNGDIYGYTF
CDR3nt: TGTGCCACCAGTGATAACGGGGACATCTATGGCTACACCTTC

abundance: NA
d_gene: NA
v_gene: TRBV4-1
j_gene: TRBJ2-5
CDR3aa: CASSRPGSQETQYF
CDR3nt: TGCGCCAGCAGCCGGCCGGGAAGCCAAGAGACCCAGTACTTC

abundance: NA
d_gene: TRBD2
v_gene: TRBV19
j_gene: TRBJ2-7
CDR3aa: CASSSGGAQYEQYF
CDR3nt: TGTGCCAGTAGTAGCGGGGGAGCCCAGTACGAGCAGTACTTC

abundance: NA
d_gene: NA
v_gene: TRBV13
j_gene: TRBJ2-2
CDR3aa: CASEARLSGELFF
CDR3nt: TGTGCCAGCGAAGCCAGGTTGTCCGGGGAGCTGTTTTTT

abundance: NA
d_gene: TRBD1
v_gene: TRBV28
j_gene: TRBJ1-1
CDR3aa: CASSRGDRGNTEAFF
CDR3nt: TGTGCCAGCAGTAGGGGGGACAGGGGGAACACTGAAGCTTTCTTT

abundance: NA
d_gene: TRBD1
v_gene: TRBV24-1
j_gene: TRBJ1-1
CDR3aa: CATSDGDSTTEAFF
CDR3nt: TGTGCCACCAGTGATGGGGACAGTACGACTGAAGCTTTCTTT

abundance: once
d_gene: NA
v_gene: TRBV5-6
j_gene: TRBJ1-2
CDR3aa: CASSDGGTLGYTF
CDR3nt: TGTGCCAGCAGCGACGGGGGGACCCTGGGCTACACCTTC

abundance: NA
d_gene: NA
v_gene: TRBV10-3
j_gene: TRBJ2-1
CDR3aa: CAIKHGLIYNEQFF
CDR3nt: TGTGCCATCAAGCACGGACTAATCTACAATGAGCAGTTCTTC

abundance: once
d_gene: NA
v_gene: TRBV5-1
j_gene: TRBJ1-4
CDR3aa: CASSLSTTNEKLFF
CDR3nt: TGCGCCAGCAGCTTGTCTACAACTAATGAAAAACTGTTTTTT

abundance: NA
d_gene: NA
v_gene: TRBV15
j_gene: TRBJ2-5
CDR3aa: CATSRDGGRQETQYF
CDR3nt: TGTGCCACCAGCAGAGATGGAGGACGGCAAGAGACCCAGTACTTC

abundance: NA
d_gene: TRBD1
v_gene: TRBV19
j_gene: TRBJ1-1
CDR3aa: CASSIGDREDTEAFF
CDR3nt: TGTGCCAGTAGTATAGGCGACAGGGAGGACACTGAAGCTTTCTTT

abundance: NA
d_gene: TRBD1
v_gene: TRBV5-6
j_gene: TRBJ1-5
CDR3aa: CASSHYRGIANQPQHF
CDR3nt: TGTGCCAGCAGCCACTACAGGGGGATAGCAAATCAGCCCCAGCATTTT

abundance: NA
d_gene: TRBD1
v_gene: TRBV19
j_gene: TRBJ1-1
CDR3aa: CATKLRGLDTEAFF
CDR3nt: TGTGCCACCAAACTCAGGGGGCTGGACACTGAAGCTTTCTTT

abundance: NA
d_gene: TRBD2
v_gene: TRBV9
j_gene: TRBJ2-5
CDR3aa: CASSLRSTSGGTETQYF
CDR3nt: TGTGCCAGCAGCCTCCGGTCGACTAGCGGGGGAACGGAGACCCAGTACTTC

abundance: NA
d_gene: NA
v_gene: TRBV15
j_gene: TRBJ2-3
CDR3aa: CATSRVAVTDTQYF
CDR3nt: TGTGCCACCAGCAGAGTAGCTGTGACAGATACGCAGTATTTT

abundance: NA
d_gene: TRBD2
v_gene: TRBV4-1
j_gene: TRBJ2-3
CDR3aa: CASSQVRLAVPGDTQYF
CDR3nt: TGCGCCAGCAGCCAAGTTCGACTAGCGGTCCCCGGGGATACGCAGTATTTT

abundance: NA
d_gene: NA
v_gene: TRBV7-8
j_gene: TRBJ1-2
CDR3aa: CASSLRWQGPNYGYTF
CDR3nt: TGTGCCAGCAGCTTGCGTTGGCAGGGTCCCAACTATGGCTACACCTTC

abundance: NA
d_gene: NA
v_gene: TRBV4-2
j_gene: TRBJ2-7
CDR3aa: CASSQVAGMYEQYF
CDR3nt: TGTGCCAGCAGCCAAGTTGCAGGGATGTACGAGCAGTACTTC

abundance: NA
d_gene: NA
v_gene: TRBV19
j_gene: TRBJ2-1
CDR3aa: CASSIRLRTDNEQFF
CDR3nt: TGTGCCAGTAGTATCCGTCTCCGTACAGACAATGAGCAGTTCTTC